These 24 T cell receptor beta chains originate from one sample sequenced in a study of molecular identifiers for immune sequencing clone quantification. TCRdb independently ran MiXCR on the PCR reads; one entry per CDR3 protein. The data contain about half a million distinct CDR3 sequences, roughly 23% of them singletons. The sequenced sample consisted of naive CD8+ T cells from blood, with Jurkat cell RNA spiked in. The sample's subset: FACS-sorted CD8+CD4-CCR7+CD45RA+ naive T cells. Receptor source: a human donor in good health. Some libraries in this study had Jurkat cell RNA spiked in.

For this clonotype: This CDR3 is missing its conserved last phenylalanine or tryptophan, likely due to a read error. The CDR3 sequence is CASSQDRAPQETQYS. Written as DNA, the CDR3 is TGTGCCAGCAGCCAAGATAGAGCGCCCCAAGAGACCCAGTACTCC. This chain joins TRBV3-1 and TRBJ2-5; D is unresolved. Per the germline V gene, CDR1 is LGHDT and CDR2 is YNNKEL (reference sequence). This CDR3 spans 15 amino acids. V was cut by 0 bases and J by 1 base, with 9 bases left in between.

This clonotype was counted many times. The chain links TRBV7-2 to TRBJ2-3; TRBD2 matches at 12 bases. The CDR3 contains 17 residues. Germline CDR1 and CDR2: SGHTA and FQGNSA. After removal of 5 bases from V and 5 bases from J, the junction contained 11 bases not matched to a gene. The CDR3 region is CASSPGLAGPLLDTQYF. The CDR3 nucleotides read TGTGCCAGCAGCCCAGGACTAGCGGGGCCCCTACTAGATACGCAGTATTTT.

With respect to this clonotype: A read error may be the cause here, since a much bigger clone is one base away. This likely comes from a read error, as the CDR3 has no conserved phenylalanine or tryptophan at its end. This chain connects TRBV5-1 to TRBJ2-7, with TRBD1 identical over 7 bases. This CDR3 spans 13 amino acids. In germline, CDR1 is SGHRS, CDR2 YFSETQ. V lost 5 bases and J lost 3; bases outside the gene matches: 5. The CDR3 DNA sequence: TGCGCCAGCAGTAACACAGGGGTCTACGAGCAGTACCTC. This translates into CASSNTGVYEQYL.

As for this clonotype: The junction departs from the called germline gene at one end, perhaps through a read error. J is TRBJ2-5 and V is TRBV23-1; D is ambiguous. TRBV23-1 is given ORF status, its function remaining uncertain. CDR3 length: 15 amino acids. CDR3: CTSSQSVGEQETQYF. The CDR3 region has the DNA TGCACCAGCAGTCAATCGGTAGGAGAACAAGAGACCCAGTACTTC.

In this sample, this clonotype turned up a few times. The gene calls are TRBV14 and TRBJ2-7; 9 nucleotides agree with TRBD2. V lost 2 bases and J lost 5; bases outside the gene matches: 7. The CDR3 runs 15 residues. Germline-derived CDR1 and CDR2 are SGHDN and FVKESK. The CDR3, as DNA: TGTGCCAGCAGCCAATATAGCGGGAGTAGCGACGAGCAGTACTTC. This sequence encodes CASSQYSGSSDEQYF. Supplemented by reference TRBV14 and TRBJ2-7, the full variable domain reads EAGVTQFPSHSVIEKGQTVTLRCDPISGHDNLYWYRRVMGKEIKFLLHFVKESKQDESGMPNNRFLAERTGGTYSTLKVQPAELEDSGVYFCASSQYSGSSDEQYFGPGTRLTVT.

This clonotype has only a few counts. The chain uses TRBV11-2 and TRBJ2-6; D gene ambiguous. Germline V gene data show CDR1 as SGHAT and CDR2 as FQNNGV. V lost 3 bases and J 0 bases, leaving 6 bases between the germline ends. The CDR3 is 15 amino acids. The CDR3 nucleotides are TGTGCCAGCAGCTTTATTCTCTCTGGGGCCAACGTCCTGACTTTC. It encodes CASSFILSGANVLTF. The full variable domain, with the rest looked up from reference TRBV11-2 and TRBJ2-6, is EAGVAQSPRYKIIEKRQSVAFWCNPISGHATLYWYQQILGQGPKLLIQFQNNGVVDDSQLPKDRFSAERLKGVDSTLKIQPAKLEDSAVYLCASSFILSGANVLTFGAGSRLTVL.

In regard to this clonotype: Relative to the germline gene, one junction end is altered; a read error may explain this. The rearrangement uses TRBV7-6 and TRBJ2-5, with 7 positions matching TRBD1. Germline V gene lookup returns CDR1 SGHVS and CDR2 FNYEAQ. The CDR3 length is 13 residues. CDR3 in amino acids: CASHQGVGETQHF. In DNA form, the CDR3 reads TGTGCCTCCCACCAGGGGGTAGGAGAGACCCAGCACTTC.

The rearrangement links TRBV7-9 to TRBJ2-1, with 13 bases lining up with TRBD2. The CDR3 is 18 residues long. Per the germline V gene, CDR1 is SEHNR and CDR2 is FQNEAQ (reference sequence). V dropped 5 bases and J dropped 3; count of bases not matched to a gene: 10. CDR3 bases: TGTGCCAGCAGCATTGGACTAGCGGGGGACGTGAACTACAATGAGCAGTTCTTC. This encodes CASSIGLAGDVNYNEQFF.

This clonotype was recorded many times. The V gene is TRBV28, the J gene TRBJ1-4, with no clear D. CDR1 MDHEN and CDR2 SYDVKM come from the germline V gene. The CDR3 has 14 amino acids. V dropped 2 bases and J dropped 7 bases, with 11 bases sitting between them. The CDR3 reads CASSLPTGGEKLFF. CDR3 nucleotide sequence: TGTGCCAGCAGTTTACCGACCGGTGGTGAAAAACTGTTTTTT.

In this sample, this clonotype turned up many times. V gene TRBV20-1 combines with J gene TRBJ2-1; D is undetermined. This CDR3 is 14 amino acids long. The V and J ends lost 0 bases and 5 bases respectively, with 11 bases between them. Germline CDR1 reads DFQATT; CDR2 reads SNEGSKA (reference sequence). The CDR3 bases are TGCAGTGCTAGAGATCCGACTGAGAACAATGAGCAGTTCTTC. This codes for CSARDPTENNEQFF.

This clonotype appeared many times. The J gene is TRBJ2-3, the V gene TRBV29-1; 7 nucleotides agree with TRBD2. The trim removed 0 bases at V and 5 bases at J, leaving 8 bases unmatched. This CDR3 has 15 residues. The germline CDR1 and CDR2 sequences are SQVTM and ANQGSEA. The CDR3 loop reads CSVEDWGRAGDTQYF. DNA of the CDR3: TGCAGCGTTGAAGATTGGGGGAGGGCTGGAGATACGCAGTATTTT.

This sequence joins TRBV20-1 and TRBJ1-6, with 8 bases identical to TRBD1. J lost 0 bases, V lost 1 base, and 11 bases had no gene match. The CDR3 runs 19 residues. Germline CDR1 DFQATT, CDR2 SNEGSKA (reference sequence). The CDR3 loop is CSARGVNRGGSSYNSPLHF. The CDR3 DNA reads TGCAGTGCTAGAGGAGTAAACAGGGGGGGAAGCTCCTATAATTCACCCCTCCACTTT.

The V gene is TRBV21-1, the J gene TRBJ1-5. TRBV21-1 is given as a pseudogene. This CDR3 contains 13 residues. CDR3 in DNA: TGTGCCACCTTAACGGAGGGAGTTCAGCCCCAGCATTTT. The encoded protein is CATLTEGVQPQHF.

On this clonotype: A junction end diverges from the germline sequence, so it may reflect a read error. The chain couples TRBV19 to TRBJ2-7; D possibly corresponds to TRBD1 (6 bases). The CDR3 totals 16 residues. Germline loops: CDR1 LNHDA, CDR2 SQIVND (reference sequence). CDR3: CASSISWDTLSYAQYF. CDR3 bases: TGTGCCAGTAGTATTTCTTGGGACACCTTAAGCTACGCGCAGTACTTC.

The genes are TRBV13 and TRBJ2-3, with TRBD1 identical over 8 bases. CDR1 and CDR2 (germline): PRHDT, FYEKMQ (reference sequence). The trim removed 5 bases at V and 5 bases at J, leaving 6 bases unmatched. This CDR3 has 14 residues. The CDR3 reads CASSNGQGEDTQYF. The CDR3 DNA reads as TGTGCCAGCAGCAACGGACAGGGTGAAGATACGCAGTATTTT.

J is TRBJ2-1 and V is TRBV4-3; 12 positions match TRBD2. The CDR3 consists of 15 residues. The junction had 9 bases not matched to a gene; V was cut back by 8 bases and J by 7 bases. In germline, CDR1 is LGHNA, CDR2 YSLEER. Here the CDR3 DNA reads TGCGCCAGCGCCGAAGGACTAGCGGGACTGAATGAGCAGTTCTTC. Translating gives CASAEGLAGLNEQFF.

This chain connects TRBV3-1 to TRBJ1-5, with a possible D match to TRBD1 (5 bases). Germline V CDR1 and CDR2: LGHDT, YNNKEL (reference sequence). V lost 2 bases and J lost 2, with 7 bases in between. The CDR3 totals 14 residues. CDR3 in amino acids: CASSQTGRNQPQHF. CDR3 sequence (DNA): TGTGCCAGCAGCCAAACAGGACGCAATCAGCCCCAGCATTTT.

There are a few counts of this clonotype. A clone one base away is much larger, so this may be a read error. V gene TRBV14 combines with J gene TRBJ2-3, with D unresolved. The CDR3 has 14 amino acids. Germline V lookup: CDR1 SGHDN, CDR2 FVKESK. CDR3 residues: CASSQDMGGGTRYF. The CDR3 nucleotides are TGTGCCAGCAGCCAAGACATGGGTGGTGGTACGCGGTATTTT.

In this sample, this clonotype turned up a few times. CDR3 amino acids: CASSADSSTANTEAFF. The CDR3 DNA sequence: TGTGCCAGTAGTGCTGACAGCTCGACCGCCAACACTGAAGCTTTCTTT. The chain has TRBV19 and TRBJ1-1, with a possible D match to TRBD1 (5 bases). This CDR3 contains 16 residues. CDR1 is LNHDA, CDR2 SQIVND, per germline (reference sequence). V was cut by 5 bases and J by 2 bases, with 18 bases left in between.

Note on this clonotype: The CDR3 ends on some other residue instead of the conserved phenylalanine or tryptophan, so this is likely a read error. Because the CDR3's place on the DNA is in doubt, the DNA is left out and the CDR3 is given as listed by TCRdb. J is TRBJ1-2 and V is TRBV6-4. Germline loops: CDR1 MRHNA, CDR2 SNTAGT. The CDR3 numbers 17 amino acids, ends counted. This CDR3 reads CASTYGGLASPNYGYTY.

The J gene is TRBJ2-7, the V gene TRBV4-1, with 8 bases lining up with TRBD2. The trim removed 3 bases at V and 1 base at J, leaving 14 bases unmatched. Germline-derived CDR1 and CDR2 are MGHRA and YSYEKL. The CDR3 is 18 amino acids. The CDR3 sequence: CASSQLGQAGGESYEQYF. The CDR3 nucleotides are TGCGCCAGCAGCCAGTTAGGACAAGCCGGGGGGGAATCCTACGAGCAGTACTTC.

This clonotype was counted at least ten times. This chain joins TRBV5-4 and TRBJ2-7, with D possibly matching TRBD2 (6 bases). CDR1 and CDR2 (germline): SGHNT, YYREEE (reference sequence). Trimming left V 4 bases short and J 5 bases short, with 16 bases between. CDR3 length: 14 amino acids. The CDR3 reads CASSGGLAPNEQYF. The CDR3 DNA follows: TGTGCCAGCAGCGGGGGACTGGCCCCCAACGAGCAGTACTTC.

The chain employs TRBV20-1 and TRBJ2-5; TRBD2 matches at 11 bases. CDR3 length equals 17 residues. The ends lost 0 bases at V and 0 bases at J; junction bases unmatched: 6. CDR1 DFQATT and CDR2 SNEGSKA come from the germline V gene (reference sequence). The CDR3 sequence: CSARDFRLAGYQETQYF. The CDR3 nucleotides are TGCAGTGCTAGAGATTTTCGACTAGCGGGGTACCAAGAGACCCAGTACTTC.

Of note for this clonotype: Being one base from a much bigger clone, this may be a read error. V gene TRBV24-1 combines with J gene TRBJ2-2, with D tentatively TRBD2 (5 bases). Looked up from germline, CDR1 is KGHDR and CDR2 is SFDVKD. The CDR3 extends over 13 amino acids. CDR3: CATSDRNDGELVF. DNA of the CDR3: TGTGCCACCAGTGACCGCAACGATGGGGAGCTGGTTTTT.